This T cell receptor beta chain was captured by sequencing in a study of neoadjuvant anti-PD-1 for oral cavity cancer. This clone was counted between two and nine times. As for time point: after neoadjuvant nivolumab, at surgical resection. Between the trimmed V and J ends, which lost 6 bases and 0 bases, there was a span of 12 bases. The CDR3 is made up of 15 amino acids. The germline gives CDR1 MNHEY, CDR2 SMNVEV (reference sequence). Clones were read by immunoSEQ multiplex PCR, and TCRdb kept only the in-frame ones, dropping some. Here the sample spans about 9,200 clones, about 64% being singletons.

This receptor was taken from a person between 35 and 79 years old with oral cavity squamous cell carcinoma. The chain joins TRBV27 to TRBJ2-1; D perhaps matches TRBD2 (6 bases). The sequences come from tumor tissue, collected after nivolumab (anti-PD-1) treatment. In DNA form, the CDR3 reads TGTGCCAGCAGGCAGGGACTGAGCTCCTACAATGAGCAGTTCTTC. The encoded protein is CASRQGLSSYNEQFF.